Below are 29 T cell receptor beta chains sequenced from a single sample in a study of blood T cell repertoires in COVID-19. Clones were read by immunoSEQ multiplex PCR, and TCRdb kept only the in-frame ones, dropping some. The sample carries about 150,000 clones, over 70% recorded once. The material sequenced was peripheral blood. The receptor source for this set is a human donor in a cohort sampled during active COVID-19.

The gene calls are TRBV16 and TRBJ2-7; 7 bases line up with TRBD1. J lost 7 bases, V lost 0 bases, and 3 bases had no gene match. This CDR3 is built from 13 residues. Germline assignment: CDR1 KGHSY and CDR2 FQNENV. In nucleotides, the CDR3 is TGTGCCAGCAGCCAATCGGCACAGGGGGAGCAGTACGTC. Translated, it gives CASSQSAQGEQYV.

V usage is TRBV18 and J usage is TRBJ1-1; D is possibly TRBD1 (5 bases). In germline, CDR1 is KGHSH, CDR2 LQKENI. The V end lost 5 bases, the J end lost 1 base, and 11 bases lay between the germline ends. This CDR3 region has 14 residues. The DNA for the CDR3 is TGTGCCAGCTCATCCGCCGGACAGAACACTGAAGCTTTCTTT. Translation gives CASSSAGQNTEAFF.

This clone appeared a single time. This chain joins TRBV7-2 and TRBJ2-1; a weak D match, TRBD2 (6 bases). This CDR3 spans 14 amino acids. Germline V gives CDR1 SGHTA, CDR2 FQGNSA. Trimming removed 3 bases from V and 4 bases from J, with 10 bases in between. The CDR3 spells CASSFKGTYNEQFF. The CDR3 bases are TGTGCCAGCAGCTTTAAAGGGACTTACAATGAGCAGTTCTTC.

The CDR3 loop reads CASSLDPGGELFF. CDR3 DNA: TGTGCCAGCAGCTTGGATCCGGGGGGGGAGCTGTTTTTT. The V gene is TRBV5-4, the J gene TRBJ2-2; a weak D match, TRBD2 (5 bases). V lost 0 bases, J lost 8 bases, and 8 bases lay in between. Germline loops: CDR1 SGHNT, CDR2 YYREEE (reference sequence). The CDR3 covers 13 residues.

The gene calls are TRBV4-1 and TRBJ2-7, with TRBD1 matching 8 bases. This CDR3 is built from 15 residues. Germline V gene lookup returns CDR1 MGHRA and CDR2 YSYEKL. The J segment lost 3 bases and the V segment lost 0 bases, leaving 4 bases of the junction unmatched. The CDR3 nucleotides are TGCGCCAGCAGCCAAGATACGACAGGGGACTACGAGCAGTACTTC. Protein: CASSQDTTGDYEQYF.

The gene calls are TRBV4-1 and TRBJ2-3; tentative D call: TRBD2 (6 bases). The V end lost 1 base, the J end lost 0 bases, and 11 bases lay between the germline ends. The CDR3 loop spans 16 amino acids. CDR1 and CDR2 (germline): MGHRA, YSYEKL. The CDR3 protein is CASSQGRGTSTDTQYF. CDR3 bases: TGCGCCAGCAGCCAAGGGAGGGGCACAAGCACAGATACGCAGTATTTT.

The chain employs TRBV7-2 and TRBJ2-7; D is possibly TRBD1 (5 bases). Trimming took off 3 bases at V and 6 bases at J, with 12 bases between the two ends. The CDR3 is 13 amino acids. Germline CDR1 reads SGHTA; CDR2 reads FQGNSA. The chain's CDR3 is CASSFSRVGEQYF. Written as DNA, the CDR3 is TGTGCCAGCAGCTTCAGCAGGGTAGGCGAGCAGTACTTC.

The rearrangement links TRBV12-3 or TRBV12-4 to TRBJ1-2, with TRBD1 matching over 7 bases. The J segment lost 7 bases and the V segment lost 7 bases, leaving 9 bases of the junction unmatched. The CDR3 consists of 13 residues. CDR3 residues: CASTRGRLAGYTF. The CDR3 DNA reads as TGTGCCAGCACAAGGGGGCGCTTAGCTGGCTACACCTTC.

This clone was observed a few times. CDR3 loop: CASTPYRGASGNTGELFF. CDR3 in DNA: TGTGCCAGCACTCCCTACCGAGGAGCTAGCGGGAACACCGGGGAGCTGTTTTTT. This rearrangement joins TRBV27 to TRBJ2-2; TRBD2 agrees at 7 bases. Trimming cost V 7 bases and J 1 base; bases outside gene matches: 15. Looked up from germline, CDR1 is MNHEY and CDR2 is SMNVEV (reference sequence). This CDR3 spans 18 amino acids.

The V gene is TRBV6-2 or TRBV6-3, the J gene TRBJ2-5; tentative D call: TRBD1 (6 bases). With 4 bases removed from V and 5 bases from J, the gap between germline ends came to 14 bases. The CDR3 loop spans 14 amino acids. The germline V gene has CDR1 MNHEY and CDR2 SVGEGT. The CDR3 sequence is CASSFKGVWETQYF. CDR3 bases: TGTGCCAGCAGTTTTAAGGGGGTGTGGGAGACCCAGTACTTC.

The chain has TRBV7-9 and TRBJ1-4; no clear D. Germline V CDR1 and CDR2: SEHNR, FQNEAQ (reference sequence). V was shortened by 4 bases and J by 10 bases, with 13 bases between the two germline ends. There are 13 residues in the CDR3. For the CDR3, the DNA is TGTGCCAGCAGCTCCCCCGCCGCGGCAAAACTGTTTTTT. It yields the protein CASSSPAAAKLFF.

The V gene is TRBV14, the J gene TRBJ1-1; 9 positions agree with TRBD1. CDR3 size: 15 residues. V trimming: 1 base; J trimming: 5 bases; junction bases outside the gene matches: 5. Germline V lookup: CDR1 SGHDN, CDR2 FVKESK. The CDR3 is CASSQGGTGWTEAFF. CDR3 DNA sequence: TGTGCCAGCAGCCAAGGGGGGACAGGGTGGACTGAAGCTTTCTTT. Together with reference TRBV14 and TRBJ1-1, the CDR3 gives the full variable domain: EAGVTQFPSHSVIEKGQTVTLRCDPISGHDNLYWYRRVMGKEIKFLLHFVKESKQDESGMPNNRFLAERTGGTYSTLKVQPAELEDSGVYFCASSQGGTGWTEAFFGQGTRLTVV.

The rearrangement links TRBV10-2 to TRBJ2-2, with TRBD2 identical over 10 bases. The germline V gene has CDR1 WSHSY and CDR2 SAAADI. Trimming took 7 bases from V and 9 from J; bases not matched to a gene: 11. The length of the CDR3 is 15 residues. Here the CDR3 DNA reads TGCGCCAGCATGCGGGTAGCGGGAGGAGGGAGGGAGCTGTTTTTT. Translated: CASMRVAGGGRELFF.

This clone has a single count. This chain joins TRBV7-9 and TRBJ1-1; 8 bases agree with TRBD1. CDR3 length: 15 residues. Germline-derived CDR1 and CDR2 are SEHNR and FQNEAQ (reference sequence). Trimming removed 1 base from V and 2 bases from J; junction bases left unmatched: 3. CDR3 DNA: TGTGCCAGCAGCTTAGAGGGACAGGTAAACACTGAAGCTTTCTTT. It is translated as CASSLEGQVNTEAFF.

This clone was observed a handful of times. The rearrangement links TRBV18 to TRBJ1-4; TRBD1 agrees at 9 bases. CDR1 and CDR2 from the germline V gene are KGHSH and LQKENI. This CDR3 region has 17 residues. V was clipped by 1 base and J by 3 bases; unmatched bases: 6. CDR3 residues: CASSPQQQGAANEKLFF. As DNA, the CDR3 is TGTGCCAGCTCACCACAACAACAGGGGGCGGCTAATGAAAAACTGTTTTTT.

V gene TRBV29-1 combines with J gene TRBJ1-1; 9 bases are shared with TRBD1. Germline CDR1 reads SQVTM; CDR2 reads ANQGSEA. This CDR3 region has 13 residues. The V and J ends lost 7 bases and 1 base, in that order; junction bases with no gene match: 4. In DNA, the CDR3 is TGCAGCGGAAGACAGGGGGGGAACACTGAAGCTTTCTTT. Its translation is CSGRQGGNTEAFF. Together with reference TRBV29-1 and TRBJ1-1, the CDR3 gives the full variable domain: SAVISQKPSRDICQRGTSLTIQCQVDSQVTMMFWYRQQPGQSLTLIATANQGSEATYESGFVIDKFPISRPNLTFSTLTVSNMSPEDSSIYLCSGRQGGNTEAFFGQGTRLTVV.

The V gene is TRBV2, the J gene TRBJ2-5, with no clear D. CDR3 length: 11 amino acids. Trimming shortened V by 5 bases and J by 3 bases, and 4 bases separated the two germline ends. Per the germline V gene, CDR1 is SNHLY and CDR2 is FYNNEI. The CDR3 nucleotides are TGTGCCAGCAGTTTCAAAGAGACCCAGTACTTC. It is translated as CASSFKETQYF.

V and J are TRBV7-2 and TRBJ1-1; 7 bases line up with TRBD1. V lost 4 bases, J lost 4 bases, and 6 bases stayed unmatched. Per the germline V gene, CDR1 is SGHTA and CDR2 is FQGNSA. This CDR3 has 14 residues. The CDR3, as DNA: TGTGCCAGCAGCTACCGACAGGGAGGCACTGAAGCTTTCTTT. Amino acid sequence: CASSYRQGGTEAFF.

This clone was seen just once. This chain connects TRBV5-4 to TRBJ2-1; TRBD2 agrees at 8 bases. With V trimmed by 9 bases and J by 5 bases, 7 bases remained unmatched. The CDR3 is 13 amino acids. Looked up from germline, CDR1 is SGHNT and CDR2 is YYREEE (reference sequence). CDR3 nucleotide sequence: TGTGCCACCTCCGGGGGGGCCCACAATGAGCAGTTCTTC. Translated, it gives CATSGGAHNEQFF.

The V call is TRBV2, the J call TRBJ1-2, with 7 bases fitting TRBD1. There are 14 residues in the CDR3. In germline, CDR1 is SNHLY, CDR2 FYNNEI. Trimming cost V 4 bases and J 6 bases; bases outside gene matches: 8. The CDR3 nucleotides are TGTGCCAGCAGTGGGACCGACAGGGACCATGGCTACACCTTC. It translates to CASSGTDRDHGYTF.

The chain links TRBV6-6 to TRBJ1-2; TRBD1 matches at 8 bases. The CDR3 totals 15 residues. J lost 5 bases, V lost 3 bases, and 8 bases had no gene match. The germline gives CDR1 MNHNY, CDR2 SVGAGI (reference sequence). The CDR3 bases are TGTGCCAGCAGTTATCGGGACAGGCTTCGGTATGGCTACACCTTC. Translating gives CASSYRDRLRYGYTF.

A remark on this clone: At one boundary the junction diverges from the germline segment, which might be a read error. This chain links TRBV7-7 with TRBJ2-3, with 7 bases identical to TRBD1. The CDR3 is made up of 15 amino acids. Germline lookup yields CDR1 SSHAT and CDR2 FNYEAQ (reference sequence). As DNA, the CDR3 is TGTGCTAGCAGCTTAGGACAGGCTAGCACAGATACGCAGTATTTT. Protein product: CASSLGQASTDTQYF.

The chain combines TRBV6-5 with TRBJ2-7; a possible D gene is TRBD2 (5 bases). V lost 6 bases and J lost 1, with 13 bases in between. CDR3 length: 14 amino acids. Looked up from germline, CDR1 is MNHEY and CDR2 is SVGAGI. Here the CDR3 DNA reads TGTGCCAGCAGGCGGACGACTACTTCCTACGAGCAGTACGTC. The encoded protein is CASRRTTTSYEQYV.

This chain uses TRBV6-5 with TRBJ1-3, with D perhaps TRBD1 (5 bases). The V and J ends lost 8 bases and 0 bases respectively, with 8 bases between them. Germline CDR1 and CDR2: MNHEY and SVGAGI. The length of the CDR3 is 13 residues. CDR3 bases: TGTGCCAGCCGTAGGGGCTCTGGAAACACCATATATTTT. Encoded protein: CASRRGSGNTIYF.

The V call is TRBV2, the J call TRBJ2-7; TRBD1 matches 7 bases. V gave up 7 bases and J gave up 5 bases; unmatched junction bases: 8. There are 13 residues in the CDR3. CDR1 is SNHLY and CDR2 is FYNNEI in the germline V gene. CDR3 DNA: TGTGCCAGCAATAAGGGACAGTTTGACGAGCAGTACTTC. Translating gives CASNKGQFDEQYF.

This chain links TRBV5-1 with TRBJ1-4; D is unclear. In germline, CDR1 is SGHRS, CDR2 YFSETQ. V was shortened by 4 bases and J by 10 bases, with 17 bases between the two germline ends. The length of the CDR3 is 14 residues. CDR3 DNA: TGCGCCAGCAGCCCGGAGGTCGATGGCGGAAAACTGTTTTTT. Translating gives CASSPEVDGGKLFF.

The chain is built from TRBV7-9 and TRBJ2-5; tentative D call: TRBD2 (5 bases). This CDR3 spans 16 amino acids. Germline loops: CDR1 SEHNR, CDR2 FQNEAQ (reference sequence). V dropped 1 base and J dropped 3 bases, with 15 bases sitting between them. The CDR3 reads CASSLVGGGLKETQYF. The CDR3 DNA follows: TGTGCCAGCAGCTTAGTGGGTGGCGGGTTGAAAGAGACCCAGTACTTC.

In its sample, this clone was seen once. This rearrangement joins TRBV7-9 to TRBJ1-4; 7 nucleotides align to TRBD1. Germline CDR1 and CDR2: SEHNR and FQNEAQ (reference sequence). V lost 4 bases to trimming and J lost 7 bases; unmatched junction nucleotides: 9. CDR3 length: 15 residues. DNA of the CDR3: TGTGCCAGCAGCTCTTCAGGGGGTTATGGTGAAAAACTGTTTTTT. It encodes CASSSSGGYGEKLFF.

The chain combines TRBV19 with TRBJ1-5; possibly TRBD1 for D (5 bases). V lost 7 bases and J lost 7, with 17 bases in between. Germline-derived CDR1 and CDR2 are LNHDA and SQIVND (reference sequence). CDR3 length: 14 amino acids. This chain's CDR3 is CASTPVGLGQPQHF. The CDR3 DNA is TGTGCCAGTACCCCGGTGGGACTGGGGCAGCCCCAGCATTTT. Together with reference TRBV19 and TRBJ1-5, the CDR3 gives the full variable domain: DGGITQSPKYLFRKEGQNVTLSCEQNLNHDAMYWYRQDPGQGLRLIYYSQIVNDFQKGDIAEGYSVSREKKESFPLTVTSAQKNPTAFYLCASTPVGLGQPQHFGDGTRLSIL.